The next 8 T cell receptor beta chains were all read from a single sample in a study of blood T cells in healthy people across ages. A second about 6 to 11 cycle PCR used barcoded and J-beta primers. TCRdb called the 5' RACE reads again in MiXCR, with one record for every CDR3 protein. The sample records roughly 1.5 million distinct CDR3 sequences, approximately 42% being singletons. The sequencing input was blood. These receptors were obtained from a woman aged 18-35 years in good health.

The table lists this clonotype with many counts. The rearrangement links TRBV5-1 to TRBJ2-7; TRBD1 or TRBD2 may be the D gene (6 bases each). V lost 0 bases and J lost 5, with 12 bases in between. The CDR3 has 14 amino acids. Germline loops: CDR1 SGHRS, CDR2 YFSETQ. The CDR3: CASSLDGGLNEQYF. The CDR3 nucleotides are TGCGCCAGCAGCTTGGATGGGGGGCTAAACGAGCAGTACTTC.

Only a few counts were recorded for this clonotype. The chain combines TRBV20-1 with TRBJ2-7, with D maybe TRBD1 (6 bases). Trimming pared 0 bases from V and 1 base from J, leaving 13 bases between. Germline V lookup: CDR1 DFQATT, CDR2 SNEGSKA (reference sequence). This CDR3 is 15 amino acids long. CDR3 bases: TGCAGTGCTAGAGATCCCGGGACATTTTCCTACGAGCAGTACTTC. As protein: CSARDPGTFSYEQYF.

CDR3 amino acids: CASSVQINEKLFF. In DNA, the CDR3 is TGTGCCAGCAGCGTACAGATAAATGAAAAACTGTTTTTT. The V gene is TRBV7-2, the J gene TRBJ1-4; no definite D call. Trimming cost V 5 bases and J 5 bases, with 9 bases left between them. The V gene's germline CDR1 is SGHTA and CDR2 FQGNSA. The CDR3 covers 13 residues.

As to this clonotype: One end of the junction fails to match germline, which may point to a read error. The chain has TRBV13 and TRBJ2-1; 10 positions agree with TRBD1. The CDR3 is 16 amino acids. Looked up from germline, CDR1 is PRHDT and CDR2 is FYEKMQ (reference sequence). CDR3 sequence reads: CASSQGQGVSCNEQFF. Written as DNA, the CDR3 is TGTGCCAGCAGCCAAGGACAGGGGGTCTCCTGCAATGAGCAGTTCTTC.

This chain links TRBV20-1 with TRBJ2-3; maybe TRBD2 (5 bases). There are 14 residues in the CDR3. The ends were cut back, 3 bases at V and 4 bases at J, with 14 bases in the middle. Germline CDR1 DFQATT, CDR2 SNEGSKA (reference sequence). CDR3 sequence reads: CSASPLDFPDTQYF. In nucleotides, the CDR3 is TGCAGTGCTAGTCCCCTGGACTTCCCAGATACGCAGTATTTT.

The chain carries TRBV20-1 and TRBJ2-2; tentatively, D is TRBD1 (5 bases). The CDR3 runs to 14 residues. Trimming cost V 6 bases and J 4 bases, with 15 bases left between them. Germline CDR1 and CDR2: DFQATT and SNEGSKA (reference sequence). Here the CDR3 reads CSAPPLTGTGELFF. CDR3 nucleotide sequence: TGCAGTGCCCCTCCCCTAACAGGCACCGGGGAGCTGTTTTTT.

This clonotype was observed many times. The chain has TRBV4-3 and TRBJ2-3; 15 positions match TRBD2. The J segment lost 2 bases and the V segment lost 0 bases, leaving 3 bases of the junction unmatched. The V gene's germline CDR1 is LGHNA and CDR2 YSLEER. The CDR3 totals 18 residues. This CDR3 reads CASSQEGLAGGPTDTQYF. The DNA for the CDR3 is TGCGCCAGCAGCCAAGAAGGACTAGCGGGAGGGCCCACAGATACGCAGTATTTT.

The rearrangement joins TRBV6-1 to TRBJ2-7; 10 nucleotides align to TRBD2. With V trimmed by 2 bases and J by 3 bases, 7 bases remained unmatched. The CDR3 is 16 residues long. Germline V gives CDR1 MNHNS, CDR2 SASEGT. This CDR3 reads CASSENGASGSYEQYF. The CDR3 nucleotides are TGTGCCAGCAGTGAAAATGGGGCTAGCGGGAGCTACGAGCAGTACTTC.